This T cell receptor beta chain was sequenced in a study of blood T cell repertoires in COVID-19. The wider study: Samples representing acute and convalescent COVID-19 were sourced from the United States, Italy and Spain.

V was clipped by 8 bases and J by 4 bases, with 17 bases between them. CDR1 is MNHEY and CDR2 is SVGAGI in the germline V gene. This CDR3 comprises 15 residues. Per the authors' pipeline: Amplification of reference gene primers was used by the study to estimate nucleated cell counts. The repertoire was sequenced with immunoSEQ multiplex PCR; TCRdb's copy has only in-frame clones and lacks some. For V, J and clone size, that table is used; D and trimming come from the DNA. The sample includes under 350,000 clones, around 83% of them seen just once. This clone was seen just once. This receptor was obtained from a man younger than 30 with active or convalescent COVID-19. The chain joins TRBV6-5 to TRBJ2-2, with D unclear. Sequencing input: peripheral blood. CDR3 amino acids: CASFRLAAATGELFF. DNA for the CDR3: TGTGCCAGCTTTCGGTTAGCAGCAGCCACCGGGGAGCTGTTTTTT.